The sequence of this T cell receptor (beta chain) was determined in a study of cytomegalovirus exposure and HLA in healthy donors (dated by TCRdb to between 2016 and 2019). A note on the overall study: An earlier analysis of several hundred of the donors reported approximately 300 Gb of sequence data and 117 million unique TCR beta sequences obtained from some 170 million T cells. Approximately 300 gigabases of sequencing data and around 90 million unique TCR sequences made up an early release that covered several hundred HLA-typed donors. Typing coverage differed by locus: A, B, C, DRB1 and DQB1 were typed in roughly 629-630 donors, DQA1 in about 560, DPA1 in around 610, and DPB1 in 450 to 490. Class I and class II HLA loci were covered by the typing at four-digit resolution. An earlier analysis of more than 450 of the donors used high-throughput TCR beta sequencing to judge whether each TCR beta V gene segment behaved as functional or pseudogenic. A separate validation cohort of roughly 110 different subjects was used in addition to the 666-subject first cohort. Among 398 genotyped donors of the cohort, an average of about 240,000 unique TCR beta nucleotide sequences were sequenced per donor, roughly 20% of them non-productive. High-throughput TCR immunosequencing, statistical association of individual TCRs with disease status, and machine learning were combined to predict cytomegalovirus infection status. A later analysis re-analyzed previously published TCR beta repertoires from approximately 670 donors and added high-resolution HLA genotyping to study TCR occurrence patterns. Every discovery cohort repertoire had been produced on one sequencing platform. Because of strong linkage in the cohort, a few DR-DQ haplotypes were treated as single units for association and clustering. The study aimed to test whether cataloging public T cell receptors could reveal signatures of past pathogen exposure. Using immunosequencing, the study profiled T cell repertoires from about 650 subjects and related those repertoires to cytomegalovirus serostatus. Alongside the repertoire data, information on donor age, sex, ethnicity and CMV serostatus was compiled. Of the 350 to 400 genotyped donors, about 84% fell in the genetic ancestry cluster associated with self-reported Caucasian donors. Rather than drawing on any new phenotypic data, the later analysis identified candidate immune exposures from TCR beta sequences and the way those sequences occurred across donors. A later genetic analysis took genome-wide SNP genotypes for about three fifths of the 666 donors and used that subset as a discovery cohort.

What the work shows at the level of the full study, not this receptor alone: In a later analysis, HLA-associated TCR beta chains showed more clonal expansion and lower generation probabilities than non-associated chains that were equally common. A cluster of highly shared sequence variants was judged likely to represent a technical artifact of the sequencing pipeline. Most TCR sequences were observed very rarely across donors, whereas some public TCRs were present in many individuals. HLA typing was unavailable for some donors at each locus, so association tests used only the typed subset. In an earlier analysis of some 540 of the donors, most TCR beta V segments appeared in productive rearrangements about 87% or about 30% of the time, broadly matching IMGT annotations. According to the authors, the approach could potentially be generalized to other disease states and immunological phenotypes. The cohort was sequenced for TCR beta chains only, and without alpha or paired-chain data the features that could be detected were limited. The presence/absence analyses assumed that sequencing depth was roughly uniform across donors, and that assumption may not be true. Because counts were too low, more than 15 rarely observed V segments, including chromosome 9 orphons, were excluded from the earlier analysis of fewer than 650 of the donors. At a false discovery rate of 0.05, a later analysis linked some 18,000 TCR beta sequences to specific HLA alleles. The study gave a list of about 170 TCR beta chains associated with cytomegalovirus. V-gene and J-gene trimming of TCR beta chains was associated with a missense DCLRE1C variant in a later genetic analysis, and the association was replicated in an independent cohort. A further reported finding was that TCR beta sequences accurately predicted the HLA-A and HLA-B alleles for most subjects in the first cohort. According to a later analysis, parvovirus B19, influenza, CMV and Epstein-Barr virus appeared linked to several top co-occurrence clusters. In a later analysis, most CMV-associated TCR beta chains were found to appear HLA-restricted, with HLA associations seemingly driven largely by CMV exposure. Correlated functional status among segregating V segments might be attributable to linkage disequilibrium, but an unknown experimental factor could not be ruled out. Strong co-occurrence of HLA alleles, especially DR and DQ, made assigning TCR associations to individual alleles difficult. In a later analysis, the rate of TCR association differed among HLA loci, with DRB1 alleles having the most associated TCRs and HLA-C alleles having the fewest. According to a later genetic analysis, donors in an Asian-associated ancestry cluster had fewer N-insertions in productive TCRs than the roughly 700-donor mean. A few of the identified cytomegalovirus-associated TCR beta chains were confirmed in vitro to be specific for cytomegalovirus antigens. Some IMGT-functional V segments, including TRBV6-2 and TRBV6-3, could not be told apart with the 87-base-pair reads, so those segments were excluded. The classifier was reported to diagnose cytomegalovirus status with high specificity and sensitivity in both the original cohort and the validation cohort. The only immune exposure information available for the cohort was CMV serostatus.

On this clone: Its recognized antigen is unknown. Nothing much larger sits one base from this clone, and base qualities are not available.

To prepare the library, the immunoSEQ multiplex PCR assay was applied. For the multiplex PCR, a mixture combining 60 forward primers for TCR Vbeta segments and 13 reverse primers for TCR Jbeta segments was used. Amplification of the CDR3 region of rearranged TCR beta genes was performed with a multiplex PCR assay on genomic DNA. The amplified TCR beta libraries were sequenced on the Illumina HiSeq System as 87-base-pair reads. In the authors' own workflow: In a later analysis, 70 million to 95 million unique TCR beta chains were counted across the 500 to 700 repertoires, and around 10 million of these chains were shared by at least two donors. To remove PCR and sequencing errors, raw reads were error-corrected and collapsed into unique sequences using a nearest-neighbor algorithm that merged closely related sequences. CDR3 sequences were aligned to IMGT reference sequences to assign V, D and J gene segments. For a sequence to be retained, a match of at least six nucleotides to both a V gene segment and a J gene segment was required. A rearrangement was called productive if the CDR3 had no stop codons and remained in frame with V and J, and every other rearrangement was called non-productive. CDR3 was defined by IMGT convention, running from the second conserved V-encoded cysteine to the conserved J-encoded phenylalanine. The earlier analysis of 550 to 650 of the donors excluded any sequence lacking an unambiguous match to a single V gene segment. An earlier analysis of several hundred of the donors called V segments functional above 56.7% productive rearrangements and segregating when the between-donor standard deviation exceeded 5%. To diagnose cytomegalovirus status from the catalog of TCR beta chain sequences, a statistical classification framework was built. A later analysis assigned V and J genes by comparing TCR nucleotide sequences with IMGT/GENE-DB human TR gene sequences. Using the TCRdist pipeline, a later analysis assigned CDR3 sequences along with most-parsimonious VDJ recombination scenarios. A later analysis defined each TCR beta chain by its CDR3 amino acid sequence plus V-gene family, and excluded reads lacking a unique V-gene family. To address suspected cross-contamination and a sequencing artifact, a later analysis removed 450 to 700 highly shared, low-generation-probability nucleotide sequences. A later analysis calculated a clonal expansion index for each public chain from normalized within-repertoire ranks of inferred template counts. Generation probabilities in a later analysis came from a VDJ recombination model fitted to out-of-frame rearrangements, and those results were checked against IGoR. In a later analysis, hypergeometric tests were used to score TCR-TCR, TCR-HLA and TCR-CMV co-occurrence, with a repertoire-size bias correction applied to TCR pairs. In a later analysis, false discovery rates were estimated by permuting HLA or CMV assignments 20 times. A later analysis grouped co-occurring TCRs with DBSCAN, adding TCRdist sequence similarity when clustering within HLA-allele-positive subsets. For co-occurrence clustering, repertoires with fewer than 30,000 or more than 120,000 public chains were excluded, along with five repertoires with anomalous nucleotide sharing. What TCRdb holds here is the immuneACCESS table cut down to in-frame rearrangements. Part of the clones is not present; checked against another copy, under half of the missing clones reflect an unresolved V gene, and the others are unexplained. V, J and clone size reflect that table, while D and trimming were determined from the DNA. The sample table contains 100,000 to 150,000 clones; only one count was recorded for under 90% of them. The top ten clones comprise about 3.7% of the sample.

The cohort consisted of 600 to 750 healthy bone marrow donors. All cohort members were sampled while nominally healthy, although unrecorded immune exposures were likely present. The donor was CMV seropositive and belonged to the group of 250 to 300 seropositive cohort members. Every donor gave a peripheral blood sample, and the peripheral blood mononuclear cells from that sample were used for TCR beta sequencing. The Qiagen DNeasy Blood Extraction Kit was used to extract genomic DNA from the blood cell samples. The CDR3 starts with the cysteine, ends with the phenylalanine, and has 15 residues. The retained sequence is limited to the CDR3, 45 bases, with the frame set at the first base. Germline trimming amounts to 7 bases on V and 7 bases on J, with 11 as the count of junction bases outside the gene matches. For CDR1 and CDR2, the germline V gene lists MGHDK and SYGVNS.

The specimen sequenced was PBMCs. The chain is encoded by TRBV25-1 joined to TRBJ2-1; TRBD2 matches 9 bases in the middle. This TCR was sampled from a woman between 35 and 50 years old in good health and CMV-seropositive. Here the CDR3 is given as CASNPLAGVENEQFF. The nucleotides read TGTGCCAGCAACCCGTTAGCGGGAGTGGAAAATGAGCAGTTCTTC. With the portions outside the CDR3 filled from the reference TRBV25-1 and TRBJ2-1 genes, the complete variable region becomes EADIYQTPRYLVIGTGKKITLECSQTMGHDKMYWYQQDPGMELHLIHYSYGVNSTEKGDLSSESTVSRIRTEHFPLTLESARPSHTSQYLCASNPLAGVENEQFFGPGTRLTVL.